This TCR beta chain was documented in a study of high-grade serous ovarian cancer treatment subgroups. Regarding this clone: Its antigen remains unidentified.

Study results and caveats: Spatial context was lost because tumors were sequenced in bulk.

The table came from immunoSEQ multiplex PCR; TCRdb's copy has only in-frame clones and leaves some out. The data hold some 7,700 clones, with roughly 60% observed a single time. Tumor samples were taken before definitive surgery or chemotherapy. Germline V CDR1 and CDR2: MDHEN, SYDVKM. This CDR3 comprises 13 residues. V lost 8 bases and J lost 5, with 12 bases in between. V and J are TRBV28 and TRBJ1-4; D not certain. Sequences were obtained from tumor tissue. The clonotype comes from a human donor with high-grade serous ovarian cancer. In nucleotides, the CDR3 is TGTGCCAGCCACTCTCACATCAATGAAAAACTGTTTTTT. This sequence encodes CASHSHINEKLFF.